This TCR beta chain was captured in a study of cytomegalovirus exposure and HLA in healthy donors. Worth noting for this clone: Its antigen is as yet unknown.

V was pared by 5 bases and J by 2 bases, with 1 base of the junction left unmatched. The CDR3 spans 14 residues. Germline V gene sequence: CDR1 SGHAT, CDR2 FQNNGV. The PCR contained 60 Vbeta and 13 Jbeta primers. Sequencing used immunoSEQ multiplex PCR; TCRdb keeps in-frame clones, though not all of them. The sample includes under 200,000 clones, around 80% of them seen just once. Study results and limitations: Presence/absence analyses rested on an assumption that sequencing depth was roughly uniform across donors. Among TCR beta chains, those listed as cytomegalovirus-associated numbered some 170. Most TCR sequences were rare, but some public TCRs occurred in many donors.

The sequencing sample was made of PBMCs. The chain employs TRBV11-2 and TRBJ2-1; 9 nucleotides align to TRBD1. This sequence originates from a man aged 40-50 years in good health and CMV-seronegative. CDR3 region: CASSRDRAYNEQFF. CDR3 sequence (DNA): TGTGCCAGCAGCCGGGACAGGGCCTACAATGAGCAGTTCTTC.